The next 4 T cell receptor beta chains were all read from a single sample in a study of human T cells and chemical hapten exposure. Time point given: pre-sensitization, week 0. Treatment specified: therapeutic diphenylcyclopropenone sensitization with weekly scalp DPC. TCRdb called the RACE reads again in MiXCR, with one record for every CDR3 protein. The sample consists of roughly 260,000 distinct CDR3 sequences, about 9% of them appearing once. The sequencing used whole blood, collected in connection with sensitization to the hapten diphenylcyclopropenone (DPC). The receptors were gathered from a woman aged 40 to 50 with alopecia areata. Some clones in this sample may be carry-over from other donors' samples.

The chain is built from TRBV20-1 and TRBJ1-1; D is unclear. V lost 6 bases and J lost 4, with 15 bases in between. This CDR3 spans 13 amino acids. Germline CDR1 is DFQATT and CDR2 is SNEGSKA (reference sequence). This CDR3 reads CSALRQAATEAFF. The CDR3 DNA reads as TGCAGTGCCCTCCGCCAAGCCGCCACTGAAGCTTTCTTT.

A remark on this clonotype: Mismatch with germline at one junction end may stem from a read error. This CDR3 is CASSYPVSGTNVLTF. The CDR3 DNA reads as TGTGCCAGCAGTTACCCCGTCTCTGGGACCAACGTCCTGACTTTC. The V and J genes are TRBV6-6 and TRBJ2-6; D not resolved. Germline CDR1 and CDR2: MNHNY and SVGAGI (reference sequence). The CDR3 extends over 15 amino acids.

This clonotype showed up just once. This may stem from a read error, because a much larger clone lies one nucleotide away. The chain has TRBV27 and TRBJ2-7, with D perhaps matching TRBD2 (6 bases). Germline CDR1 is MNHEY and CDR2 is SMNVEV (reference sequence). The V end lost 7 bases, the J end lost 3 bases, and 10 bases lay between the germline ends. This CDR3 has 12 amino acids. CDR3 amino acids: CASKEGNYEQYF. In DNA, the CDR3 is TGTGCCAGCAAGGAGGGGAACTACGAGCAGTACTTC.

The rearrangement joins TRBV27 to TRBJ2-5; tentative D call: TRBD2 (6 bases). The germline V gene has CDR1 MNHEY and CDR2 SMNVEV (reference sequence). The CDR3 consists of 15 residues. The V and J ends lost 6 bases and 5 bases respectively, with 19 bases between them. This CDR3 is CASSPTGTVFETQYF. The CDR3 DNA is TGTGCCAGCAGCCCAACCGGGACTGTATTCGAGACCCAGTACTTC.